These 20 T cell receptor beta chains share one sample of origin, sequenced in a study of patients and donors after allogeneic stem cell transplantation (dated by TCRdb to 2020 to 2022). The protocol used for the library was RT-PCR. TCRdb names NextSeq 550 as the instrument used. TCRdb reprocessing: public reads trimmed at Q25 with fastp, clones called with MiXCR, in-frame beta chains kept. Identical CDR3 proteins give one entry, which carries the most common genes and DNA. This sample gives over 400,000 distinct CDR3 sequences in total; roughly 17% of them show up just once. Around 6.8% of the sample is held by the ten biggest clonotypes. The source material was blood, either unsorted or a sorted T cell fraction (not recorded which). The source of these receptors is a human donor who was either an allogeneic HSCT recipient or a stem cell or donor lymphocyte infusion donor (not recorded which). It is not recorded whose cells these are; they may come from a transplant donor.

This clonotype came up a few times. This sequence joins TRBV6-2 or TRBV6-3 and TRBJ1-5; no firm D call. CDR1 MNHEY and CDR2 SVGEGT come from the germline V gene. The CDR3 has 14 amino acids. The V gene lost 4 bases and the J gene lost 3 bases, with 10 bases spanning the gap. The CDR3 here is CASSFRHNNQPQHF. CDR3 sequence (DNA): TGTGCCAGCAGTTTTAGACATAACAATCAGCCCCAGCATTTT.

This clonotype was observed at least ten times. One end of the junction fails to match germline, which may point to a read error. CDR3 amino acids: CASSPGTNYGYTF. In nucleotides, the CDR3 is TGTGCCAGCAGCCCCGGGACTAACTATGGCTACACCTTC. The chain is built from TRBV5-1 and TRBJ1-2; D gene uncertain. Germline CDR1 SGHRS, CDR2 YFSETQ. This CDR3 has 13 amino acids.

This chain links TRBV6-1 with TRBJ2-3; TRBD2 might be the D (6 bases). The length of the CDR3 is 15 residues. Germline V CDR1 and CDR2: MNHNS, SASEGT. V was cut by 5 bases and J by 2 bases, with 14 bases left in between. CDR3 protein: CASSTPGLYTDTQYF. In nucleotides, the CDR3 is TGTGCCAGCAGTACCCCGGGACTCTACACAGATACGCAGTATTTT.

V is TRBV2 and J is TRBJ1-3; no clear D. From germline, CDR1 is SNHLY and CDR2 FYNNEI. The V and J ends lost 0 bases and 4 bases respectively, with 10 bases between them. The CDR3 contains 15 residues. The CDR3 spells CASSEARVAGNTIYF. CDR3 coding DNA: TGTGCCAGCAGTGAAGCGCGGGTGGCAGGAAACACCATATATTTT.

In nucleotides, the CDR3 is TGTGCCAGCAGTTCCCGACTAGGTCTTCCGCAAGAGACCCAGTACTTC. As protein: CASSSRLGLPQETQYF. The V call is TRBV27, the J call TRBJ2-5; tentative D call: TRBD2 (6 bases). V dropped 4 bases and J dropped 2 bases, with 17 bases sitting between them. CDR3 size: 16 residues. Germline loops: CDR1 MNHEY, CDR2 SMNVEV (reference sequence).

The chain carries TRBV13 and TRBJ2-7; tentative D call: TRBD2 (6 bases). Germline V gives CDR1 PRHDT, CDR2 FYEKMQ (reference sequence). CDR3 length equals 14 residues. Between the trimmed V and J ends, which lost 5 bases and 3 bases, there was a span of 14 bases. This CDR3 reads CASSPESGDYEQYF. The CDR3 DNA sequence: TGTGCCAGCAGCCCGGAATCGGGAGACTACGAGCAGTACTTC.

This clonotype has a handful of counts. The chain has TRBV20-1 and TRBJ1-2; possibly TRBD1 for D (5 bases). CDR1 is DFQATT and CDR2 is SNEGSKA in the germline V gene (reference sequence). The CDR3 loop spans 12 amino acids. V was shortened by 3 bases and J by 4 bases, with 9 bases between the two germline ends. Here the CDR3 DNA reads TGCAGTGCTAGGCAGGGTCTCTATGGCTACACCTTC. Translated, it gives CSARQGLYGYTF.

This clonotype came up a few times. V usage is TRBV6-4 and J usage is TRBJ1-5, with D perhaps TRBD1 (6 bases). Germline V CDR1 and CDR2: MRHNA, SNTAGT. Trimming left V 7 bases short and J 8 bases short, with 21 bases between. The CDR3 runs 15 residues. CDR3 sequence (DNA): TGTGCCAGCACCGACGACAGGCGACGTGAAGAGCCCCAGCATTTT. Translation gives CASTDDRRREEPQHF.

This clonotype has at least ten counts. This rearrangement joins TRBV6-2 or TRBV6-3 to TRBJ2-5; 9 positions agree with TRBD1. Germline-derived CDR1 and CDR2 are MNHEY and SVGEGT. The length of the CDR3 is 15 residues. Trimming cost V 5 bases and J 2 bases; bases outside gene matches: 6. DNA for the CDR3: TGTGCCAGCAGTCCCGGGACAGGGAAGCAAGAGACCCAGTACTTC. It yields the protein CASSPGTGKQETQYF.

This clonotype was seen a handful of times. In nucleotides, the CDR3 is TGCGCCAGCAGCCAGCAAGTGGGGCAAGGGTCCTACGAGCAGTACTTC. It is translated as CASSQQVGQGSYEQYF. The V gene is TRBV4-1, the J gene TRBJ2-7; D might be TRBD1 (5 bases). Per germline, CDR1 MGHRA and CDR2 YSYEKL. The CDR3 length is 16 residues. With 3 bases removed from V and 1 base from J, the gap between germline ends came to 16 bases.

The chain joins TRBV11-2 to TRBJ1-1; perhaps TRBD1 as D (5 bases). Germline CDR1 and CDR2: SGHAT and FQNNGV. The length of the CDR3 is 15 residues. V dropped 4 bases and J dropped 1 base, with 13 bases sitting between them. CDR3 region: CASSSRPRGNTEAFF. The CDR3 DNA sequence: TGTGCCAGCAGCTCCCGTCCGAGGGGGAACACTGAAGCTTTCTTT.

This rearrangement joins TRBV20-1 to TRBJ2-2; tentative D call: TRBD1 (5 bases). The V gene lost 0 bases and the J gene lost 4 bases, with 9 bases spanning the gap. Germline CDR1 DFQATT, CDR2 SNEGSKA (reference sequence). The CDR3 runs 14 residues. CDR3 coding DNA: TGCAGTGCTAGAGAGGACACAAGCACCGGGGAGCTGTTTTTT. The encoded protein is CSAREDTSTGELFF.

At least ten counts were recorded for this clonotype. The chain couples TRBV6-1 to TRBJ2-6; D ambiguous. Looked up from germline, CDR1 is MNHNS and CDR2 is SASEGT. Trimming took off 5 bases at V and 0 bases at J, with 8 bases between the two ends. This CDR3 is built from 15 residues. The CDR3 region has the DNA TGTGCCAGCAGTCTTTCGAGCTCTGGGGCCAACGTCCTGACTTTC. Its translation: CASSLSSSGANVLTF.

The rearrangement joins TRBV6-8 to TRBJ2-1; possibly TRBD1 or TRBD2 for D (6 bases each). This CDR3 region has 16 residues. V dropped 4 bases and J dropped 3 bases, with 16 bases sitting between them. Looked up from germline, CDR1 is MNHGY and CDR2 is SAAAGT. CDR3 DNA: TGTGCCAGCAGTTCCGTAGGAGGGGGTTACTACAATGAGCAGTTCTTC. Amino acids: CASSSVGGGYYNEQFF.

The chain couples TRBV27 to TRBJ1-4, with D tentatively TRBD1 (5 bases). The CDR3 has 16 amino acids. Germline V gives CDR1 MNHEY, CDR2 SMNVEV (reference sequence). Trimming took off 0 bases at V and 8 bases at J, with 16 bases between the two ends. CDR3 sequence: CASSLSGERRSEKLFF. For the CDR3, the DNA is TGTGCCAGCAGTTTATCAGGGGAGAGGAGATCGGAAAAACTGTTTTTT.

This clonotype was picked up a small number of times. The chain has TRBV4-1 and TRBJ1-6, with 8 bases aligning to TRBD1. CDR1 and CDR2 from the germline V gene are MGHRA and YSYEKL. V lost 1 base and J lost 9; bases outside the gene matches: 5. This CDR3 has 15 residues. DNA of the CDR3: TGCGCCAGCAGCCAAGGACAGGGGCGAAGTTCACCCCTCCACTTT. Residues: CASSQGQGRSSPLHF.

This clonotype was observed a few times. The rearrangement joins TRBV11-2 to TRBJ2-7, with D possibly matching TRBD2 (5 bases). This CDR3 comprises 15 residues. The germline gives CDR1 SGHAT, CDR2 FQNNGV. The V end lost 3 bases, the J end lost 3 bases, and 15 bases lay between the germline ends. The CDR3 DNA is TGTGCCAGCAGCTTCAGGAGCGCGGGTGACTACGAGCAGTACTTC. Translated: CASSFRSAGDYEQYF.

Only a few counts were recorded for this clonotype. The CDR3 DNA is TGTGCCAGCAACAGGGGGGGCACTGAAGCTTTCTTT. This translates into CASNRGGTEAFF. The chain employs TRBV6-2 or TRBV6-3 and TRBJ1-1; 8 positions match TRBD1. The CDR3 extends over 12 amino acids. Germline CDR1 is MNHEY and CDR2 is SVGEGT. Trimming took 7 bases from V and 4 from J; bases not matched to a gene: 2.

This clonotype was seen a few times. The gene calls are TRBV12-3 or TRBV12-4 and TRBJ1-3; D is unresolved. V shed 1 base and J shed 0 bases, with 7 bases lying between them. The CDR3 has 15 amino acids. For the CDR3, the DNA is TGTGCCAGCAGTTTAGGACGCTTCTCTGGAAACACCATATATTTT. It yields the protein CASSLGRFSGNTIYF.

V is TRBV5-5 and J is TRBJ1-3; no reliable D call. The CDR3 consists of 16 residues. The germline V and J ends were trimmed by 0 bases and 4 bases, with 14 bases remaining between them. The germline V gene has CDR1 SGHKS and CDR2 YYEKEE (reference sequence). The chain's CDR3 is CASSLEAGARGNTIYF. DNA of the CDR3: TGTGCCAGCAGCTTGGAGGCGGGAGCGAGAGGAAACACCATATATTTT.